One and the same sample provided the 5 T cell receptor beta chains below, sequenced in a study of blood T cell repertoires in COVID-19. Method: immunoSEQ multiplex PCR; TCRdb's copy keeps in-frame clones and lacks some. The data contain 170,000 or so clones, roughly 90% of them singletons. The material sequenced was PBMCs or T cells enriched from blood (not recorded which). All receptors derive from a woman aged 50 to 60 who had recovered from COVID-19.

The gene calls are TRBV7-2 and TRBJ1-5, with D perhaps TRBD1 (5 bases). The CDR3 is made up of 15 amino acids. The V and J ends lost 2 bases and 3 bases respectively, with 11 bases between them. In germline, CDR1 is SGHTA, CDR2 FQGNSA. The CDR3 DNA reads as TGTGCCAGCAGCTTAATTGACAGCTACAATCAGCCCCAGCATTTT. This sequence encodes CASSLIDSYNQPQHF.

The chain couples TRBV27 to TRBJ2-3; perhaps TRBD2 as D (6 bases). The CDR3 length is 15 residues. CDR1 is MNHEY, CDR2 SMNVEV, per germline (reference sequence). V gave up 0 bases and J gave up 4 bases, with 11 bases separating them. As DNA, the CDR3 is TGTGCCAGCAGTTTATCAACCGGACTACCAGATACGCAGTATTTT. Encoded protein: CASSLSTGLPDTQYF.

V gene TRBV19 combines with J gene TRBJ2-1; TRBD1 matches 7 bases. The CDR3 length is 17 residues. Looked up from germline, CDR1 is LNHDA and CDR2 is SQIVND (reference sequence). V lost 3 bases, J lost 0 bases, and 8 bases stayed unmatched. The CDR3 loop reads CASSMTGKGLSYNEQFF. CDR3 DNA: TGTGCCAGTAGTATGACAGGGAAGGGCCTCTCCTACAATGAGCAGTTCTTC.

The gene calls are TRBV5-1 and TRBJ2-3, with 7 bases identical to TRBD1. The length of the CDR3 is 16 residues. Germline V gene sequence: CDR1 SGHRS, CDR2 YFSETQ. V gave up 3 bases and J gave up 0 bases; unmatched junction bases: 7. The CDR3 sequence is CASSSGQVTSTDTQYF. The CDR3 coding sequence is TGCGCCAGCAGCTCCGGACAGGTCACTAGCACAGATACGCAGTATTTT.

J is TRBJ1-5 and V is TRBV19; no clear D gene. The CDR3 is made up of 19 amino acids. The ends were cut back, 0 bases at V and 2 bases at J, with 20 bases in the middle. Germline V gene lookup returns CDR1 LNHDA and CDR2 SQIVND (reference sequence). For the CDR3, the DNA is TGTGCCAGTAGTATAGACCCCCTCCGGTCGGGTCCGGGCAATCAGCCCCAGCATTTT. This codes for CASSIDPLRSGPGNQPQHF.